This T cell receptor (beta chain) was identified during a study of blood T cell repertoires in COVID-19. Study-level background: The United States, Italy and Spain were the sources of the acute and convalescent COVID-19 samples. The analysed material was cDNA or gDNA that came from T cells, B-cell-depleted T cells, or PBMCs.

TCRdb's copy holds only in-frame clones and misses some; the assay was immunoSEQ multiplex PCR. The table includes about 210,000 clones, 65% to 90% detected once. CDR3 length equals 15 residues. V gave up 6 bases and J gave up 4 bases, with 13 bases separating them. The germline V gene has CDR1 LNHDA and CDR2 SQIVND (reference sequence). Participants, about 18 to 90 years old, spanned 24 US areas. Cohort allocation depended upon clinical history that participants reported. The sample taken for sequencing was PBMCs or T cells enriched from blood (not recorded which). V is TRBV19 and J is TRBJ2-6; D perhaps matches TRBD2 (6 bases). The TCR was taken from a woman aged 50 to 60 with acute COVID-19. For the CDR3, the DNA is TGTGCCAGTAGAGCGGGCAACTCAGGGGCCAACGTCCTGACTTTC. It specifies CASRAGNSGANVLTF.